This T cell receptor beta chain was sequenced during a study of T-cell memory formation after mild COVID-19. Amplification by 5'RACE using constant-segment primers produced TCR alpha and TCR beta cDNA libraries that carried sample barcodes and UMIs. TCRdb reanalysed the 5' RACE reads using MiXCR and keeps one entry per CDR3 protein. The table lists about 350,000 distinct CDR3 sequences, 25% to 30% of them singletons. General study points: A subset of responding clones appeared in pre-infection memory, suggesting cross-reactive memory joined. Contracting clones localized mainly to CM and EM when CD4+ and mainly to EMRA when CD8+.

This clonotype came up a few times. What it binds is unknown. V dropped 0 bases and J dropped 7 bases, with 18 bases sitting between them. Germline V gene data show CDR1 as LGHDT and CDR2 as YNNKEL (reference sequence). This CDR3 comprises 16 residues. Source material: PBMCs or a T cell subset sorted from them (not recorded which). The clonotype originates from an adult woman who had mild COVID-19 (a few samples of this study predate the infection). Cell type and time point are not known. The J gene is TRBJ1-2, the V gene TRBV3-1; D unresolved. The chain's CDR3 is CASSQDRRLSPAGYTF. Written as DNA, the CDR3 is TGTGCCAGCAGCCAAGATCGGCGACTGTCCCCTGCTGGCTACACCTTC.